The clone carrying this T cell receptor beta chain was observed a handful of times. Its matching antigen is unknown. These data belong to a study of blood T cells in healthy people across ages. Study results and caveats: Older individuals had lower TCR beta diversity per million T cells (the decline was roughly linear). Nothing was known about donor CMV status, and this possibly confounded expanded clonotype changes.

Together with a sample-barcoded 5' primer, a J-beta primer mix was included in a second PCR lasting roughly 6 to 12 cycles. A template-switch adaptor that had 12 random nucleotides put a tag on each cDNA molecule. Every sample produced at least 3 million CDR3-containing paired-end reads. From the 5' RACE reads, TCRdb called clonotypes with MiXCR, one entry per CDR3 protein. Of fewer than 1.5 million distinct CDR3 sequences listed, roughly 45% are singletons. The V end lost 0 bases, the J end lost 4 bases, and 3 bases lay between the germline ends. In germline, CDR1 is DFQATT, CDR2 SNEGSKA (reference sequence). This CDR3 region has 11 residues.

The chain couples TRBV20-1 to TRBJ1-1; D is unclear. Sequences were obtained from blood. This TCR was recovered from a woman between 18 and 30 years old in good health. The CDR3 DNA reads TGCAGTGCTAGAGAGGGCACTGAAGCTTTCTTT. This codes for CSAREGTEAFF.